Below, 27 T cell receptor beta chains from the same sample are listed, as sequenced in a study of spatial heterogeneity in lung cancer. Their antigens are not known. This sample's time point: sample taken at primary tumor resection. TCRdb itself ran the 5' RACE reads through MiXCR, one entry per CDR3 protein. The sample lists approximately 9,700 distinct CDR3 sequences, 9.5% to 15% occurring once. Study results and limitations: Mutation counts in tumors were tracked by counts of expanded intratumoral alpha and beta TCRs.

The sample consisted of lung tumor tissue, taken at surgery. All receptors come from a male donor with early-stage non-small cell lung cancer.

This clonotype was recorded many times. This rearrangement joins TRBV6-5 to TRBJ2-4; TRBD1 matches 8 bases. The junction had 3 bases not matched to a gene; V was cut back by 4 bases and J by 1 base. This CDR3 is 15 amino acids long. In germline, CDR1 is MNHEY, CDR2 SVGAGI. Here the CDR3 DNA reads TGTGCCAGCAGTTCTCAGGGGGCGGCCAAAAACATTCAGTACTTC. This codes for CASSSQGAAKNIQYF.

Ten or more counts support this clonotype. This chain links TRBV6-6 with TRBJ2-5; 11 bases match TRBD2. With V trimmed by 2 bases and J by 1 base, 3 bases remained unmatched. CDR1 is MNHNY, CDR2 SVGAGI, per germline (reference sequence). This CDR3 region has 16 residues. CDR3 sequence: CASSYMGTSGQETQYF. The CDR3 bases are TGTGCCAGCAGTTACATGGGGACTAGCGGCCAAGAGACCCAGTACTTC.

This clonotype appeared many times. The chain has TRBV29-1 and TRBJ2-3; 13 bases line up with TRBD2. Trimming cost V 3 bases and J 6 bases; bases outside gene matches: 12. The CDR3 is 17 amino acids. Germline V lookup: CDR1 SQVTM, CDR2 ANQGSEA. CDR3 protein: CSVERTSGSRSGDTQYF. The CDR3 region has the DNA TGCAGCGTTGAGAGGACTAGCGGGAGTCGTTCGGGGGATACGCAGTATTTT.

The chain joins TRBV5-1 to TRBJ2-3; D unclear. The CDR3 has 15 amino acids. Germline values: CDR1 SGHRS, CDR2 YFSETQ. The V gene lost 0 bases and the J gene lost 5 bases, with 13 bases spanning the gap. The CDR3 region is CASSLGLGSEDTQYF. For the CDR3, the DNA is TGCGCCAGCAGCTTGGGGCTGGGGTCAGAAGATACGCAGTATTTT.

By share, this clonotype ranks as large. This chain uses TRBV20-1 with TRBJ2-5; 7 nucleotides line up with TRBD1. The ends lost 4 bases at V and 5 bases at J; junction bases unmatched: 4. The germline CDR1 and CDR2 sequences are DFQATT and SNEGSKA (reference sequence). The CDR3 is 12 amino acids. CDR3 nucleotide sequence: TGCAGTGCTACAGGGGGTCGGGAGACCCAGTACTTC. Translated: CSATGGRETQYF.

This clonotype was detected many times. This CDR3 reads CATSSSQGVYLPGANVLTF. The CDR3 DNA reads as TGTGCCACCAGCAGTTCACAGGGGGTCTATCTCCCTGGGGCCAACGTCCTGACTTTC. The rearrangement links TRBV15 to TRBJ2-6; 8 bases match TRBD1. The CDR3 length is 19 residues. The germline V gene has CDR1 LNHNV and CDR2 YYDKDF (reference sequence). V lost 3 bases, J lost 2 bases, and 12 bases stayed unmatched. Using reference TRBV15 and TRBJ2-6 for the parts outside the CDR3, the full variable domain is DAMVIQNPRYQVTQFGKPVTLSCSQTLNHNVMYWYQQKSSQAPKLLFHYYDKDFNNEADTPDNFQSRRPNTSFCFLDIRSPGLGDTAMYLCATSSSQGVYLPGANVLTFGAGSRLTVL.

This clonotype was detected many times. The rearrangement links TRBV5-4 to TRBJ2-5; D is unclear. The CDR3 loop spans 14 amino acids. Germline values: CDR1 SGHNT, CDR2 YYREEE (reference sequence). The V end was cut by 0 bases, the J end by 4 bases, with 10 bases between. CDR3 in amino acids: CASSLASRPETQYF. CDR3 DNA sequence: TGTGCCAGCAGCTTGGCCTCCAGGCCAGAGACCCAGTACTTC.

This clonotype was seen at least ten times. This chain's CDR3 is CASSHSGDQYSPGYLLPTEAFF. Written as DNA, the CDR3 is TGTGCCAGCAGCCACAGCGGGGACCAATATTCACCAGGGTACCTATTACCCACTGAAGCTTTCTTT. The genes are TRBV14 and TRBJ1-1, with D tentatively TRBD1 (5 bases). The CDR3 runs to 22 residues. Trimming took 3 bases from V and 4 from J, leaving 36 bases between them. Germline CDR1 and CDR2: SGHDN and FVKESK.

This clonotype was seen many times. The rearrangement joins TRBV28 to TRBJ1-5; TRBD1 might be the D (6 bases). The CDR3 loop spans 15 amino acids. V was cut by 5 bases and J by 2 bases, with 13 bases left in between. Germline V gene lookup returns CDR1 MDHEN and CDR2 SYDVKM. The CDR3 here is CASSPTGNGNQPQHF. Here the CDR3 DNA reads TGTGCCAGCAGTCCAACAGGGAATGGCAATCAGCCCCAGCATTTT. Full variable domain (outside the CDR3, taken from reference TRBV28 and TRBJ1-5): DVKVTQSSRYLVKRTGEKVFLECVQDMDHENMFWYRQDPGLGLRLIYFSYDVKMKEKGDIPEGYSVSREKKERFSLILESASTNQTSMYLCASSPTGNGNQPQHFGDGTRLSIL.

The V and J genes are TRBV6-5 and TRBJ2-7; 12 bases align to TRBD1. This CDR3 contains 15 residues. V lost 1 base, J lost 5 bases, and 3 bases stayed unmatched. Germline V gene data show CDR1 as MNHEY and CDR2 as SVGAGI. For the CDR3, the DNA is TGTGCCAGCAGTTACTGGGGGACAGGGGGCGACGAGCAGTACTTC. Translating it yields CASSYWGTGGDEQYF.

This clonotype has at least ten counts. The gene calls are TRBV29-1 and TRBJ1-3, with D tentatively TRBD1 (6 bases). The germline gives CDR1 SQVTM, CDR2 ANQGSEA. This CDR3 has 13 residues. The germline V and J ends were trimmed by 7 bases and 4 bases, with 14 bases remaining between them. In DNA form, the CDR3 reads TGCAGCGCGAAAGGACAGACAGGAAACACCATATATTTT. Residues: CSAKGQTGNTIYF. Looking up the rest from reference TRBV29-1 and TRBJ1-3 gives the full variable domain: SAVISQKPSRDICQRGTSLTIQCQVDSQVTMMFWYRQQPGQSLTLIATANQGSEATYESGFVIDKFPISRPNLTFSTLTVSNMSPEDSSIYLCSAKGQTGNTIYFGEGSWLTVV.

This clonotype is labeled medium-sized (0.01 to 0.1%). This sequence joins TRBV4-3 and TRBJ1-2; no clear D. This CDR3 is built from 13 residues. V was pared by 5 bases and J by 4 bases, with 11 bases between. Germline CDR1 is LGHNA and CDR2 is YSLEER. CDR3 in DNA: TGCGCCAGCAGCGCCTCGATATCCTATGGCTACACCTTC. Translated, it gives CASSASISYGYTF.

This clonotype is judged medium-sized. The chain carries TRBV5-4 and TRBJ2-2; TRBD1 is a possible D gene (5 bases). The CDR3 totals 15 residues. The germline V gene has CDR1 SGHNT and CDR2 YYREEE (reference sequence). Deletions cut 2 bases from V and 1 base from J, with 9 bases between. CDR3 region: CASSFRVGNTGELFF. In nucleotides, the CDR3 is TGTGCCAGCAGCTTCAGGGTTGGGAACACCGGGGAGCTGTTTTTT.

This clonotype showed up many times. CDR3: CASSFGSFGNQPQHF. In nucleotides, the CDR3 is TGTGCCAGCAGTTTCGGGAGCTTTGGCAATCAGCCCCAGCATTTT. The chain carries TRBV12-3 or TRBV12-4 and TRBJ1-5; D remains unclear. This CDR3 comprises 15 residues. Trimming took off 3 bases at V and 2 bases at J, with 11 bases between the two ends.

This clonotype was observed a few times. V is TRBV7-7 and J is TRBJ2-7; D may be TRBD1 (5 bases). Germline V gene sequence: CDR1 SSHAT, CDR2 FNYEAQ (reference sequence). CDR3 length equals 9 residues. The CDR3 sequence: CASRRPRDV. For the CDR3, the DNA is TGTGCTAGCCGCCGACCCAGGGACGTC.

By sample fraction, this clonotype is medium-sized. This chain connects TRBV5-6 to TRBJ1-2; weak D call: TRBD1 (5 bases). Trimming pared 0 bases from V and 0 bases from J, leaving 15 bases between. CDR1 SGHDT and CDR2 YYEEEE come from the germline V gene. The CDR3 covers 17 residues. Here the CDR3 reads CASSLEGTVTTNYGYTF. CDR3 sequence (DNA): TGTGCCAGCAGCTTGGAAGGGACGGTAACCACTAACTATGGCTACACCTTC.

This clonotype qualifies as medium-sized (0.01 to 0.1%). V gene TRBV27 combines with J gene TRBJ2-6; D is unclear. V lost 1 base and J lost 1, with 5 bases in between. The CDR3 is 15 amino acids. Germline V CDR1 and CDR2: MNHEY, SMNVEV (reference sequence). The CDR3 is CASSLYGSGANVLTF. CDR3 coding DNA: TGTGCCAGCAGTTTATACGGGTCTGGGGCCAACGTCCTGACTTTC.

In this sample, this clonotype turned up many times. The V call is TRBV7-8, the J call TRBJ2-7, with 7 nucleotides matching TRBD1. The CDR3 has 15 amino acids. V shed 4 bases and J 0 bases; nucleotides not matched to a gene: 6. CDR1 is SGHVS, CDR2 FQNEAQ, per germline. CDR3 in amino acids: CASSSNRDSSYEQYF. The CDR3 DNA reads TGTGCCAGCAGCTCCAATCGGGACAGCTCCTACGAGCAGTACTTC.

The J gene is TRBJ2-1, the V gene TRBV2; 7 bases align to TRBD1. CDR3 length: 13 residues. Per the germline V gene, CDR1 is SNHLY and CDR2 is FYNNEI. With 6 bases clipped from V and 5 bases from J, the junction kept 4 bases outside the gene matches. The chain's CDR3 is CASRQGRNNEQFF. As DNA, the CDR3 is TGTGCCAGCAGACAGGGGCGTAACAATGAGCAGTTCTTC.

This clonotype was observed many times. This chain joins TRBV18 and TRBJ1-1, with D maybe TRBD1 (5 bases). Trimming stripped 2 bases from V and 4 bases from J, with 17 bases between. This CDR3 contains 16 residues. Germline V gene sequence: CDR1 KGHSH, CDR2 LQKENI. DNA for the CDR3: TGTGCCAGCTCACCATATCCCCCCCAGGGCAGCACTGAAGCTTTCTTT. Its translation: CASSPYPPQGSTEAFF. Based on the CDR3 plus reference TRBV18 and TRBJ1-1, the full variable domain is NAGVMQNPRHLVRRRGQEARLRCSPMKGHSHVYWYRQLPEEGLKFMVYLQKENIIDESGMPKERFSAEFPKEGPSILRIQQVVRGDSAAYFCASSPYPPQGSTEAFFGQGTRLTVV.

This clonotype was seen many times. The chain recombines TRBV24-1 with TRBJ2-6, with D unclear. The germline gives CDR1 KGHDR, CDR2 SFDVKD. V lost 3 bases and J 2 bases, leaving 7 bases between the germline ends. The CDR3 consists of 15 residues. The CDR3 loop reads CATSDTTPGANVLTF. The CDR3 DNA sequence: TGTGCCACCAGTGATACAACCCCTGGGGCCAACGTCCTGACTTTC.

This clonotype was seen at least ten times. This chain joins TRBV5-5 and TRBJ1-1; D unclear. The V end lost 3 bases, the J end lost 8 bases, and 23 bases lay between the germline ends. In germline, CDR1 is SGHKS, CDR2 YYEKEE (reference sequence). The CDR3 sequence is 16 residues long. The CDR3 region has the DNA TGTGCCAGCAGCTATTCTGGCCGTGCACGGGCAGAAGAAGCTTTCTTT. As protein: CASSYSGRARAEEAFF.

This clonotype has a count of ten or more. The rearrangement links TRBV20-1 to TRBJ2-1; TRBD2 aligns across 7 bases. From germline, CDR1 is DFQATT and CDR2 SNEGSKA (reference sequence). This CDR3 spans 14 amino acids. V was clipped by 3 bases and J by 8 bases; unmatched bases: 10. The CDR3, as DNA: TGCAGTGCTAGTCTGGCGGGGGTTTGGTATGAGCAGTTCTTC. Its translation is CSASLAGVWYEQFF.

The chain is built from TRBV9 and TRBJ2-3; D possibly corresponds to TRBD2 (6 bases). The CDR3 is made up of 16 amino acids. CDR1 is SGDLS, CDR2 YYNGEE, per germline. V lost 0 bases to trimming and J lost 0 bases, with 11 bases between them. CDR3 DNA sequence: TGTGCCAGCAGCGTAGAGGTTAGCGGAAGCACAGATACGCAGTATTTT. It translates to CASSVEVSGSTDTQYF.

This clonotype was counted many times. The chain uses TRBV30 and TRBJ1-5, with D perhaps TRBD1 (6 bases). This CDR3 is 14 amino acids long. Germline lookup yields CDR1 GTSNPN and CDR2 SVGIG (reference sequence). V shed 3 bases and J shed 6 bases, with 15 bases lying between them. The CDR3 region has the DNA TGTGCCTGGAGGGAGACAGGTGGGGGTCAGCCCCAGCATTTT. Amino acids: CAWRETGGGQPQHF.

V and J are TRBV18 and TRBJ2-2, with D maybe TRBD2 (6 bases). Trimming removed 0 bases at V and 0 bases at J, with 8 bases between. The germline V gene has CDR1 KGHSH and CDR2 LQKENI. The CDR3 is made up of 16 amino acids. This CDR3 is CASSPPGEANTGELFF. CDR3 sequence (DNA): TGTGCCAGCTCACCACCTGGGGAGGCGAACACCGGGGAGCTGTTTTTT.

In its sample, this clonotype was seen many times. CDR3 residues: CSVVGLAGVGTENEQFF. DNA for the CDR3: TGCAGCGTTGTAGGACTAGCGGGAGTCGGGACAGAAAATGAGCAGTTCTTC. The V and J genes are TRBV29-1 and TRBJ2-1; 13 bases align to TRBD2. The CDR3 sequence is 17 residues long. The junction had 13 bases not matched to a gene; V was cut back by 4 bases and J by 7 bases. Germline V gene sequence: CDR1 SQVTM, CDR2 ANQGSEA.